This T cell receptor beta chain was observed in a study of blood T cell repertoires in COVID-19. The overall study: Acute and convalescent COVID-19 specimens originated in the United States, Italy and Spain. Sources were T cells, B-cell-depleted T cells, or PBMCs; the material itself was cDNA or gDNA.

In the authors' methods: Amplification of reference gene primers was used by the study to estimate nucleated cell counts. Only in-frame clones appear in the TCRdb table, and some are missing; sequencing was by immunoSEQ multiplex PCR. From that table come the V and J calls and clone size; the DNA was used to work out D and trimming. The sample consists of 200,000 to 250,000 clones, 89% of them appearing once. Trimming removed 0 bases from V and 6 bases from J, with 8 bases in between. CDR1 is PRHDT and CDR2 is FYEKMQ in the germline V gene (reference sequence). This CDR3 comprises 13 residues. The specimen sequenced was peripheral blood. The receptor was isolated from a woman in her thirties or forties with acute or convalescent COVID-19. The V call is TRBV13, the J call TRBJ1-2; no clear D. The DNA of the CDR3 is TGTGCCAGCAGCTTAGGCCTCCAGAATGGCTACACCTTC. Translating gives CASSLGLQNGYTF.